The text below deals with one T cell receptor (beta chain). Original analysis: Reference gene primer amplification gave estimated nucleated cell counts. This table comes from immunoSEQ multiplex PCR, and its TCRdb copy is limited to in-frame clones, with some not included. The DNA was the basis for D and trimming; V, J and clone size are from that table. The profile shows 95,000 to 150,000 clones, around 70% of them singletons. The CDR3 is made up of 15 amino acids. Deletions cut 2 bases from V and 1 base from J, with 10 bases between. From germline, CDR1 is MNHEY and CDR2 SVGAGI. The record originates from a study of blood T cell repertoires in COVID-19. The wider study: Donors in the United States, Italy and Spain gave samples during acute or convalescent COVID-19. Sources were T cells, B-cell-depleted T cells, or PBMCs; the material itself was cDNA or gDNA.

The chain joins TRBV6-5 to TRBJ2-3; D is possibly TRBD2 (6 bases). Sequenced input: peripheral blood. This clonotype was obtained from an elderly man with COVID-19, enrolled during active disease. The chain's CDR3 is CASSYGGPGTDTQYF. The CDR3, as DNA: TGTGCCAGCAGTTACGGAGGGCCGGGCACAGATACGCAGTATTTT.